A single sample is the source of the 9 T cell receptor beta chains below, sequenced in a study of blood T cell repertoires in COVID-19. The method was immunoSEQ multiplex PCR; TCRdb's version includes in-frame clones alone and lacks a portion of them. The table has about 290,000 clones, around 89% seen once; the top ten hold approximately 4.3%. Sequenced input: peripheral blood. The receptors derive from a man aged 40-49 years with acute or convalescent COVID-19.

V gene TRBV24-1 combines with J gene TRBJ2-2; D is unclear. The germline V gene encodes CDR1 KGHDR and CDR2 SFDVKD. The CDR3 extends over 12 amino acids. V lost 8 bases, J lost 0 bases, and 3 bases lay in between. CDR3 sequence (DNA): TGTGCCACCAACTCGAACACCGGGGAGCTGTTTTTT. As protein: CATNSNTGELFF.

The chain joins TRBV18 to TRBJ1-6, with D possibly TRBD1 on 6 matching bases. Between the trimmed V and J ends, which lost 5 bases and 5 bases, there was a span of 16 bases. Looked up from germline, CDR1 is KGHSH and CDR2 is LQKENI. The CDR3 is made up of 16 amino acids. CDR3 nucleotides: TGTGCCAGCTCAATCGCGGGGGGCCAAAATAATTCACCCCTCCACTTT. Its protein is CASSIAGGQNNSPLHF.

The CDR3 here is CASSERGGPNNFNQPQHF. The CDR3 nucleotides read TGTGCCAGCAGTGAAAGGGGGGGGCCCAACAACTTCAATCAGCCCCAGCATTTT. This chain joins TRBV13 and TRBJ1-5, with D maybe TRBD1 (6 bases). CDR1 and CDR2 from the germline V gene are PRHDT and FYEKMQ (reference sequence). Between the trimmed V and J ends, which lost 6 bases and 3 bases, there was a span of 24 bases. The CDR3 spans 18 residues.

The chain is built from TRBV7-2 and TRBJ2-7; D possibly corresponds to TRBD2 (6 bases). The CDR3 contains 14 residues. Trimming pared 4 bases from V and 3 bases from J, leaving 13 bases between. Per germline, CDR1 SGHTA and CDR2 FQGNSA. The CDR3 DNA sequence: TGTGCCAGCAGCTGGGGATCCGGGGGCTACGAGCAGTACTTC. Its translation is CASSWGSGGYEQYF.

The chain employs TRBV3-1 (or the pseudogene TRBV3-2) and TRBJ1-2, with D tentatively TRBD1 (6 bases). The germline V and J ends were trimmed by 4 bases and 2 bases, with 11 bases remaining between them. The CDR3 covers 14 residues. Germline CDR1 is LGHDT and CDR2 is YNNKEL (reference sequence). In DNA form, the CDR3 reads TGTGCCAGCAGCCGGGACACCACGAACTATGGCTACACCTTC. The encoded protein is CASSRDTTNYGYTF.

This clone was recorded a few times. The rearrangement joins TRBV14 to TRBJ1-2; D might be TRBD1 (5 bases). V was trimmed by 0 bases and J by 0 bases, leaving 11 bases between them. The CDR3 consists of 16 residues. In germline, CDR1 is SGHDN, CDR2 FVKESK. The CDR3 DNA reads TGTGCCAGCAGCCAAGACAGGGTTCTGCCTAACTATGGCTACACCTTC. It encodes CASSQDRVLPNYGYTF.

V usage is TRBV19 and J usage is TRBJ2-7; weak D call: TRBD2 (7 bases). The length of the CDR3 is 11 residues. Germline loops: CDR1 LNHDA, CDR2 SQIVND (reference sequence). V lost 7 bases, J lost 7 bases, and 11 bases lay in between. DNA of the CDR3: TGTGCCAGTATGGAGGGGGGGGAGCAGTACTTC. Amino acids: CASMEGGEQYF. Using reference TRBV19 and TRBJ2-7 for the parts outside the CDR3, the full variable domain is DGGITQSPKYLFRKEGQNVTLSCEQNLNHDAMYWYRQDPGQGLRLIYYSQIVNDFQKGDIAEGYSVSREKKESFPLTVTSAQKNPTAFYLCASMEGGEQYFGPGTRLTVT.

This clone was counted only a few times. The rearrangement uses TRBV19 and TRBJ1-5; D is unclear. The germline V gene has CDR1 LNHDA and CDR2 SQIVND (reference sequence). V was cut by 1 base and J by 7 bases, with 11 bases left in between. The CDR3 runs to 14 residues. The CDR3 here is CASSIVGREQPQHF. In nucleotides, the CDR3 is TGTGCCAGTAGTATAGTGGGGAGAGAACAGCCCCAGCATTTT.

This clone showed up just a few times. The V and J genes are TRBV5-1 and TRBJ1-1; perhaps TRBD1 as D (6 bases). Germline V gene data show CDR1 as SGHRS and CDR2 as YFSETQ. The CDR3 spans 14 residues. The germline V and J ends were trimmed by 3 bases and 0 bases, with 9 bases remaining between them. The CDR3 DNA sequence: TGCGCCAGCAGCTGGGGACATATGAACACTGAAGCTTTCTTT. This sequence encodes CASSWGHMNTEAFF.